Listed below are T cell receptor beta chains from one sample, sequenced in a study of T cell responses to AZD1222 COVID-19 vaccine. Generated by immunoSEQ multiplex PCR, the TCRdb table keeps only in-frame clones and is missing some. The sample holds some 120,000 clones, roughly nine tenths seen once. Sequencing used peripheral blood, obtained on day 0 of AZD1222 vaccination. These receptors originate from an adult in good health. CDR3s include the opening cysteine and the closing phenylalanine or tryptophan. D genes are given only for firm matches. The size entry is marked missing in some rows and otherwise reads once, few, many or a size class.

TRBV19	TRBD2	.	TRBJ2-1	TGTGCCAGTAGCGGGACTAGCGGGAGGTCCTACAATGAGCAGTTCTTC	CASSGTSGRSYNEQFF
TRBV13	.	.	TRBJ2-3	TGTGCCAGCAGCTTTCAGGGCACAGATACGCAGTATTTT	CASSFQGTDTQYF
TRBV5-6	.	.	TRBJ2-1	TGTGCCAGCAGCTTGGCCATCCTGGGACTCAATGAGCAGTTCTTC	CASSLAILGLNEQFF
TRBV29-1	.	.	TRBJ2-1	TGCAGCGTTGGGACCAGGATCGGGAGCTCCTACAATGAGCAGTTCTTC	CSVGTRIGSSYNEQFF
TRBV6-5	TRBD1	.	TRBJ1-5	TGTGCCAGCACCGCACAGGGGGCCCCGAATCAGCCCCAGCATTTT	CASTAQGAPNQPQHF
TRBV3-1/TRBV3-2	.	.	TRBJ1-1	TGTGCCAGCAGCCGATCGGAGGGGTCAGCTTTCTTT	CASSRSEGSAFF
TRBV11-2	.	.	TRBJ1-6	TGTGCCAGCGCGACAGAGAGCTCCTATAATTCACCCCTCCACTTT	CASATESSYNSPLHF
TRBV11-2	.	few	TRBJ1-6	TGTGCCAGCAGCTTACAAGTCAGGGCTGAGTCACCCCTCCACTTT	CASSLQVRAESPLHF
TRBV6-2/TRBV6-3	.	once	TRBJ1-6	TGTGCCAGCAGCCGATCCAGGGAAGGGTCACCCCTCCACTTT	CASSRSREGSPLHF
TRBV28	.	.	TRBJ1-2	TGTGCCAGCAGTTTAGCCCCGAGACTGGTAGGTGGCTACACCTTC	CASSLAPRLVGGYTF
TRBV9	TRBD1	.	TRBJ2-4	TGTGCCAGCAGCGTAGGTCAGGGACAGGGAGGCAGTTACGCCAAAAACATTCAGTACTTC	CASSVGQGQGGSYAKNIQYF
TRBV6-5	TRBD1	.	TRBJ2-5	TGTGCCAGCAAACCGACAGGGAACCCCCAAGAGACCCAGTACTTC	CASKPTGNPQETQYF
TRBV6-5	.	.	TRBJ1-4	TGTGCCAGCAAGCCGCGTTTCGTAGGTGAAAAACTGTTTTTT	CASKPRFVGEKLFF
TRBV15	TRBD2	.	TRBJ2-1	TGTGCCACCAGCCGGGGGAGACTAGCGGGAGTCTCAGGCAATGAGCAGTTCTTC	CATSRGRLAGVSGNEQFF
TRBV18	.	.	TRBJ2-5	TGTGCCAGCTCACGCCTGAAGGGCGGAGAGACCCAGTACTTC	CASSRLKGGETQYF
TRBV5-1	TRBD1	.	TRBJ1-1	TGCGCCAGCAGCGGGGGACAGGGAGGATGGACTGAAGCTTTCTTT	CASSGGQGGWTEAFF
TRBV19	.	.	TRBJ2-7	TGTGCCAGTTCTACTTCGGGACACTACGAGCAGTACTTC	CASSTSGHYEQYF
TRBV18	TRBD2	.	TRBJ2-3	TGTGCCAGCTCACAACAAGCGGGGCAAAGCACAGATACGCAGTATTTT	CASSQQAGQSTDTQYF
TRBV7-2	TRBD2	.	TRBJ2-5	TGTGCCAGCAGCTGGGACGGGAGGTTCGGAGAGACCCAGTACTTC	CASSWDGRFGETQYF
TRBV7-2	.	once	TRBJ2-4	TGTGCCAGCAGCTTAAAGGGGCCCCCTCTTTGGGCCAAAAACATTCAGTACTTC	CASSLKGPPLWAKNIQYF
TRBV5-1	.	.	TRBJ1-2	TGCGCCAGCAGCGGACAAGAGAACTATGGCTACACCTTC	CASSGQENYGYTF
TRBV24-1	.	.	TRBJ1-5	TGTGCCACCGCCCTTGGGGGGGGGAGGAATCAGCCCCAGCATTTT	CATALGGGRNQPQHF
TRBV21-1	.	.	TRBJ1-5	TGTGCCAGCAGCGGTGGGAGCAATCAGCCCCAGCATTTT	CASSGGSNQPQHF
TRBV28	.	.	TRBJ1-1	TGTGCCAGCAGGCCCCAGACAGTCTTGAACACTGAAGCTTTCTTT	CASRPQTVLNTEAFF
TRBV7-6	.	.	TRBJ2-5	TGTGCCAGCAGCTTGGTAGGGACGTACGAAGAGACCCAGTACTTC	CASSLVGTYEETQYF
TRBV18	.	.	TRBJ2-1	TGTGCCAGCTCACCTACTGGGAGGACTCCGTTCTTC	CASSPTGRTPFF
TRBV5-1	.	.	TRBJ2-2	TGCGCCAGCAGCTTGTTAAATCCCGGGGAGCTGTTTTTT	CASSLLNPGELFF
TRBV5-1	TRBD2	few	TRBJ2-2	TGCGCCAGCAGCTTATTCGCGGGAGGGGCCGCGAACACCGGGGAGCTGTTTTTT	CASSLFAGGAANTGELFF
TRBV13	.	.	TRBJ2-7	TGTGCCAGCAGCTTCGGGCGGAGCTCCTACGAGCAGTACTTC	CASSFGRSSYEQYF
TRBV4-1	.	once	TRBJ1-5	TGCGCCAGCAGCCAAGGGGTAGATCAGCCCCAGCATTTT	CASSQGVDQPQHF
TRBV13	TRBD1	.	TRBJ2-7	TGTGCCAGCAGCCTCCGGGACAGATACGAGCAGTACTTC	CASSLRDRYEQYF
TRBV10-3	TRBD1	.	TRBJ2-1	TGTGCCATCAGTGAGTCATTCAGTCAGGGGGCTTCTAATGAGCAGTTCTTC	CAISESFSQGASNEQFF
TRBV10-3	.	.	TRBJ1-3	TGTGCCATCAGTGAGTCATCTACCTCTGGAAACACCATATATTTT	CAISESSTSGNTIYF
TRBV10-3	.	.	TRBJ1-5	TGTGCCATCAGTGAGGGGGGGAAGAATCAGCCCCAGCATTTT	CAISEGGKNQPQHF
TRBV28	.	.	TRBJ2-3	TGTGCCAGCAGTTTGCAGAAAGTAGATACGCAGTATTTT	CASSLQKVDTQYF
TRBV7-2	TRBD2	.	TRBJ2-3	TGTGCCAGCAGCTTAGGTGGCGGGAGCATGGATACGCAGTATTTT	CASSLGGGSMDTQYF
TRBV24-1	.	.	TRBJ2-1	TGTGCCACCAGTGAGGAGGGGCGCCGGCAGTTCTTC	CATSEEGRRQFF
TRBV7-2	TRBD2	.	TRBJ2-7	TGTGCCAGCAGCTTGAGAGGGACCGGGACTAGCGACTACGAGCAGTACTTC	CASSLRGTGTSDYEQYF
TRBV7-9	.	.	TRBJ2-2	TGTGCCAGCAGCTTAGGCGTGGGAGGGAACACCGGGGAGCTGTTTTTT	CASSLGVGGNTGELFF
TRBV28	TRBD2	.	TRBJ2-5	TGTGCCAGCAGTCCGGCGGGGGGGCCAGAGACCCAGTACTTC	CASSPAGGPETQYF
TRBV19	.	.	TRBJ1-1	TGTGCCAGTAGTACGACCTGGGCTGAAGCTTTCTTT	CASSTTWAEAFF
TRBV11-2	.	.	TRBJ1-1	TGTGCCAGCAGCTTAAGTTGGAACACTGAAGCTTTCTTT	CASSLSWNTEAFF
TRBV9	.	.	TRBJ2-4	TGTGCCAGCAGCACCGGGGGACAGCACACCTACCAATCCAAAAACATTCAGTACTTC	CASSTGGQHTYQSKNIQYF
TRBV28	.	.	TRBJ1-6	TGTGCCAGCAGGGGGTCGTCCTATAATTCACCCCTCCACTTT	CASRGSSYNSPLHF
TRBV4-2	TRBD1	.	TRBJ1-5	TGTGCCAGCAGCCAAGTGATGACAGGGGGCAATCAGCCCCAGCATTTT	CASSQVMTGGNQPQHF